Only one count was recorded for the clone carrying this T cell receptor (beta chain). The data were obtained in a study of shared T cell receptors in the human thymus. Here immunoSEQ multiplex PCR was the method, and the copy in TCRdb shows in-frame clones only, minus some. The table includes approximately 760,000 clones, 80% to 90% detected once. V was clipped by 4 bases and J by 2 bases, with 8 bases between them. From germline, CDR1 is LGHNA and CDR2 YSLEER. This CDR3 contains 13 residues. These data were likewise used in another study, on human thymus T cells. Per that paper: Healthy Finnish infants undergoing corrective surgery for congenital heart defects were used as donors. Thymic tissue was derived from resections collected during corrective heart surgery. In thymic and blood repertoires alike, V and J usage looked biased.

The receptor comes from a girl under three years old with a congenital heart defect. The V and J genes are TRBV4-3 and TRBJ1-1; D call uncertain. Sequenced sample: thymocytes. The CDR3 here is CASSLRENTEAFF. The CDR3 DNA sequence: TGCGCCAGCAGCCTTCGAGAAAACACTGAAGCTTTCTTT.